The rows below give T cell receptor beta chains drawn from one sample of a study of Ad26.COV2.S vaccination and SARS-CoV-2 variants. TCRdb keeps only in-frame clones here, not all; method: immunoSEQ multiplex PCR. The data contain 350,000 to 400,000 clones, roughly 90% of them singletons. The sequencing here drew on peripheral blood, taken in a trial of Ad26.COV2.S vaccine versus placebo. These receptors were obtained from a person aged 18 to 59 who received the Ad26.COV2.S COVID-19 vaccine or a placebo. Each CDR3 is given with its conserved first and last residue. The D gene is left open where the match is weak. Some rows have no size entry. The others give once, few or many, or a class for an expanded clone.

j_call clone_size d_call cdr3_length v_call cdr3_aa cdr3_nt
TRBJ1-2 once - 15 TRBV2 CASSEREGWFYGYTF TGTGCCAGCAGTGAACGGGAGGGTTGGTTCTATGGCTACACCTTC
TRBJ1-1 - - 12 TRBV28 CASSFNAGGAFF TGTGCCAGCAGTTTTAATGCGGGGGGAGCTTTCTTT
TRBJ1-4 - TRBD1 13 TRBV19 CATSDRGYEKLFF TGTGCCACATCTGACAGGGGCTATGAAAAACTGTTTTTT
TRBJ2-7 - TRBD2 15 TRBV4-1 CASSPTSGRAYEQYF TGCGCCAGCAGCCCGACTAGCGGGAGGGCCTACGAGCAGTACTTC
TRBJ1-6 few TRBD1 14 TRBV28 CASSYGTGGSPLHF TGTGCCAGCAGTTACGGGACAGGGGGTTCACCCCTCCACTTT
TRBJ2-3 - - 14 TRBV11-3 CASSLGDVPDTQYF TGTGCCAGCAGCTTAGGGGACGTCCCAGATACGCAGTATTTT
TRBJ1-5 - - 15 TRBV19 CASSMTADSNQPQHF TGTGCCAGTTCTATGACAGCTGATAGCAATCAGCCCCAGCATTTT
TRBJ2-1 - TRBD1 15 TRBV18 CASSPGTGFDNEQFF TGTGCCAGCTCACCCGGGACAGGGTTTGACAATGAGCAGTTCTTC
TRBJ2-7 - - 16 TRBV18 CASSPNPPGDLYEQYF TGTGCCAGCTCACCAAACCCCCCAGGTGACCTTTACGAGCAGTACTTC
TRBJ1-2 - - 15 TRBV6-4 CASSTRWQGTYGYTF TGTGCCAGCAGTACTCGGTGGCAGGGAACCTATGGCTACACCTTC
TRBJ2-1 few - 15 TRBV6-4 CASSEGGQGGDEQFF TGTGCCAGCAGTGAGGGCGGTCAGGGTGGCGATGAGCAGTTCTTC
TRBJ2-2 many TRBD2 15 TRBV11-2 CASSSLAVNTGELFF TGTGCCAGCAGCTCCCTAGCGGTAAACACCGGGGAGCTGTTTTTT
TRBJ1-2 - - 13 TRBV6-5 CASRQTQDYGYTF TGTGCCAGCAGACAAACCCAGGATTATGGCTACACCTTC
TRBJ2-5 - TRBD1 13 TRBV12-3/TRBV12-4 CASSRQGGETQYF TGTGCCAGCAGTCGACAGGGCGGCGAGACCCAGTACTTC
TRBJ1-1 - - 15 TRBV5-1 CASSPPGAWNTEAFF TGCGCCAGCAGCCCCCCGGGAGCATGGAACACTGAAGCTTTCTTT
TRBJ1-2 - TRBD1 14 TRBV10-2 CASSEGTGVYGYTF TGCGCCAGCAGTGAGGGGACAGGGGTTTATGGCTACACCTTC
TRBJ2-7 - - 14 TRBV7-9 CASTISPGDYEQYF TGTGCCAGCACGATTAGTCCGGGGGACTACGAGCAGTACTTC
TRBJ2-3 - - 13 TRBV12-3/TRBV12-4 CASKGVSTDTQYF TGTGCCAGCAAAGGGGTGAGCACAGATACGCAGTATTTT
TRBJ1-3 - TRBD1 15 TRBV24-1 CATSDAGGEKNTIYF TGTGCCACCAGCGATGCAGGGGGCGAAAAGAACACCATATATTTT
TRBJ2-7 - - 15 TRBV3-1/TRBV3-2 CASSQSRLTGTASYF TGTGCCAGCAGCCAATCGAGACTTACTGGGACGGCCTCGTACTTC
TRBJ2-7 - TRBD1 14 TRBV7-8 CASSGRGQGYEQYF TGTGCCAGCAGCGGAAGGGGACAGGGCTACGAGCAGTACTTC
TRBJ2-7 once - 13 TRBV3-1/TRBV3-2 CASSQVDGYEQYF TGTGCCAGCAGCCAGGTCGACGGCTACGAGCAGTACTTC
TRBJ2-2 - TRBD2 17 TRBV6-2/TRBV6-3 CASSYRASGSKAGELFF TGTGCCAGCAGTTACCGGGCTAGCGGGAGTAAAGCCGGGGAGCTGTTTTTT
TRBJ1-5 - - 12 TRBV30 CAWSEYNQPQHF TGTGCCTGGAGTGAATACAATCAGCCCCAGCATTTT
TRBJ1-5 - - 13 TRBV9 CASSARGNQPQHF TGTGCCAGCAGCGCACGGGGGAATCAGCCCCAGCATTTT
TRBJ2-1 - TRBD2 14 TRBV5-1 CASSFSGGMGEQFF TGCGCCAGCAGCTTCTCGGGGGGTATGGGTGAGCAGTTCTTC
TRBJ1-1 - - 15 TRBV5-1 CASSLISGQNTEAFF TGCGCCAGCAGCTTGATCTCAGGACAGAACACTGAAGCTTTCTTT
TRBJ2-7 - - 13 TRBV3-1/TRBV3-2 CASSSSDLYEQYF TGTGCCAGCAGCTCTAGCGACCTCTACGAGCAGTACTTC
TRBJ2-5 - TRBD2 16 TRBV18 CASSPQVGAGSETQYF TGTGCCAGCTCACCACAGGTCGGAGCGGGAAGTGAGACCCAGTACTTC
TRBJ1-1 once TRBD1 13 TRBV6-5 CASSLTGDTEAFF TGTGCCAGCAGCCTAACAGGGGACACTGAAGCTTTCTTT
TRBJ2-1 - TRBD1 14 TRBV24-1 CATSDPTGPHEQFF TGTGCCACCAGTGACCCGACAGGGCCGCATGAGCAGTTCTTC
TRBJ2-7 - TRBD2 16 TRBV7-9 CASSDLAGDRSYEQYF TGTGCCAGCAGCGACTTAGCGGGAGATCGGTCCTACGAGCAGTACTTC
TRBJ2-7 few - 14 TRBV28 CASSYQGRTYEQYF TGTGCCAGCAGTTACCAAGGGAGAACATACGAGCAGTACTTC
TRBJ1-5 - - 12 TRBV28 CAIGVGNQPQHF TGTGCCATCGGTGTGGGGAACCAGCCCCAGCATTTT
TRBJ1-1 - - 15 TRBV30 CAWSRWGGQNTEAFF TGTGCCTGGAGTAGGTGGGGGGGACAGAACACTGAAGCTTTCTTT
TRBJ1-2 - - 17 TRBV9 CASSVVKTGGPFYGYTF TGTGCCAGCAGCGTAGTGAAAACAGGAGGGCCCTTCTATGGCTACACCTTC
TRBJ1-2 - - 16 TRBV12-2 CASRFYVSRPHYGYTF TGTGCAAGTCGCTTTTACGTAAGCCGGCCCCACTATGGCTACACCTTC
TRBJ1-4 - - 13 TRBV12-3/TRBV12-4 CASSSYIGEKLFF TGTGCCAGCAGTTCATACATAGGCGAAAAACTGTTTTTT
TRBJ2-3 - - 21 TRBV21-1 CASSKFFCGNGQGTHTDTQYF TGTGCCAGCAGCAAATTCTTTTGTGGAAACGGTCAGGGAACGCACACAGATACGCAGTATTTT
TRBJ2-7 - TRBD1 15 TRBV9 CASSDPGTGNYEQYF TGTGCCAGCAGCGACCCCGGGACAGGAAACTACGAGCAGTACTTC
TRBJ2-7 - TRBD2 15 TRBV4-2 CASSQEPGRDYEQYF TGTGCCAGCAGCCAAGAACCCGGGAGGGACTACGAGCAGTACTTC
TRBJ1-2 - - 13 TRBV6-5 CASSSRGAHGYTF TGTGCCAGCAGTTCTCGCGGTGCCCATGGCTACACCTTC
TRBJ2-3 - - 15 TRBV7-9 CASSSPLRFADTQYF TGTGCCAGCAGCTCCCCCCTGCGTTTTGCAGATACGCAGTATTTT
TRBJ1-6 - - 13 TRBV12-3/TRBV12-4 CASSSDLNSPLHF TGTGCCAGCAGTTCCGATTTAAATTCACCCCTCCACTTT
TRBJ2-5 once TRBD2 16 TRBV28 CASSLPGLAGSETQYF TGTGCCAGCAGTCTACCCGGACTAGCGGGAAGCGAGACCCAGTACTTC
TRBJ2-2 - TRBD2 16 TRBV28 CASGGAGGPGAGELFF TGTGCCAGCGGTGGCGCGGGAGGGCCGGGAGCCGGGGAGCTGTTTTTT
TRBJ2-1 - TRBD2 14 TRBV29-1 CSVEGVAGYNEQFF TGCAGCGTTGAAGGGGTAGCGGGGTACAATGAGCAGTTCTTC
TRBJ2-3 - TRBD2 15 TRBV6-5 CASSSPREGTDTQYF TGTGCCAGCAGCTCCCCCCGGGAGGGCACAGATACGCAGTATTTT
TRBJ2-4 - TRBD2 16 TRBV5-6 CASSPGLAGAKNIQYF TGTGCCAGCAGCCCAGGACTAGCGGGAGCCAAAAACATTCAGTACTTC
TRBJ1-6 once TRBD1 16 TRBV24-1 CATSDPTGGRNSPLHF TGTGCCACCAGTGACCCGACAGGGGGAAGGAATTCACCCCTCCACTTT
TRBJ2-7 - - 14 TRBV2 CASSVLHGVSEQYF TGTGCCAGCAGTGTCCTACACGGAGTAAGCGAGCAGTACTTC
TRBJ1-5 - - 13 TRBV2 CASSQGSNQPQHF TGTGCCAGTTCCCAGGGGAGCAATCAGCCCCAGCATTTT
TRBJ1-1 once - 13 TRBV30 CAWSSHSGTEAFF TGTGCCTGGAGTTCCCATTCCGGCACTGAAGCTTTCTTT